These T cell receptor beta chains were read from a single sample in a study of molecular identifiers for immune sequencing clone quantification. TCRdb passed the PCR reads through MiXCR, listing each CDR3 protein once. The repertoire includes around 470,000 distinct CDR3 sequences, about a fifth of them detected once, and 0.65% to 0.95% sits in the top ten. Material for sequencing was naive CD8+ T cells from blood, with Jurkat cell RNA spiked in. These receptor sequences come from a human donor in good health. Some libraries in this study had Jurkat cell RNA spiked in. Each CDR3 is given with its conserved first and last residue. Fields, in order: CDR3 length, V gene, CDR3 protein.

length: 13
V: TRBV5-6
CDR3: CASSLYQGQPQHF

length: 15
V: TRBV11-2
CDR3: CASSLSQSSGNTIYF

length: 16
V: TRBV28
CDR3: CASSLFPGTQNTEAFF

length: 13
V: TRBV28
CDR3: CASSPGTGSEQYF

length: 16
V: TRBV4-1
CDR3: CASSQNRDRSSYEQYF

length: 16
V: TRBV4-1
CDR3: CASSQILAGTYNEQFF

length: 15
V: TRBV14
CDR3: CASSQVILSYNEQFF

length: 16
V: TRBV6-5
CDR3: CASSYGGGGSSYEQYF

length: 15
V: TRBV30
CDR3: CAWGVHQGGYRGYTF

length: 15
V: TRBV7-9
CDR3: CASSLDGSRINEQFF

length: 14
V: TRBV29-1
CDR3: CSVVDRVAKNIQYF

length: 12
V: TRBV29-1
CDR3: CSVERGVGEQFF

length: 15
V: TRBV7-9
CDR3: CASSPRTPRDGELFF

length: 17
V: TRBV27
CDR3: CASSLVSFGDSYNEQFF

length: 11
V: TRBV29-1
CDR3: CSVDSWFGYTF

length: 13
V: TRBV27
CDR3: CASSTRQNQPQHF

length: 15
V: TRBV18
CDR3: CASSPADRNSYEQYF

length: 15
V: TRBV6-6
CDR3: CASSPTPGGGTEAFF

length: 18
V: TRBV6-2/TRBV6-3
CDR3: CASSYSSVTGDQAYEQHF

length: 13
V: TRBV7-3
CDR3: CTSSSPPQETQYF